This TCR beta chain appears in the sequencing data of a study of blood T cell repertoires in COVID-19. About the study: Samples came from the United States, Italy and Spain, spanning acute and convalescent COVID-19. PBMCs, B-cell-depleted T cells, or T cells were the source of the cDNA or gDNA that made up the material.

This clone has a handful of counts. Source study methods: Estimation of nucleated cell counts relied on the amplification of reference gene primers. Here immunoSEQ multiplex PCR was the method, and the copy in TCRdb shows in-frame clones only, minus some. V and J calls and clone size come straight from that table; D and trimming were deduced from the DNA. The sample carries 35,000 to 45,000 clones, roughly 90% recorded once. The length of the CDR3 is 13 residues. From germline, CDR1 is LNHDA and CDR2 SQIVND (reference sequence). Trimming cost V 3 bases and J 1 base, with 6 bases left between them. This chain links TRBV19 with TRBJ1-1, with D maybe TRBD1 (5 bases). What was sequenced was peripheral blood. This receptor was identified in a human donor in a cohort sampled during active COVID-19. CDR3 in amino acids: CASSMGGNTEAFF. The CDR3 DNA sequence: TGTGCCAGTAGTATGGGGGGGAACACTGAAGCTTTCTTT.